This T cell receptor beta chain originates from a study of blood T cell repertoires in COVID-19. Study as a whole: Sources were T cells, B-cell-depleted T cells, or PBMCs; the material itself was cDNA or gDNA.

Authors' data handling: Cell counts per sample came from amplifying reference gene primers. Assay used: immunoSEQ multiplex PCR; TCRdb lists only in-frame clones, some missing. V and J calls and clone size follow that table, whereas D and trimming were derived from the DNA. The table shows about 36,000 clones, with roughly nine tenths occurring only once. CDR1 and CDR2 (germline): MNHEY, SMNVEV (reference sequence). V was pared by 5 bases and J by 6 bases, with 12 bases of the junction left unmatched. The CDR3 is made up of 17 amino acids. The sample taken for sequencing was peripheral blood. The clonotype was recovered from a human donor in a cohort sampled during active COVID-19. The rearrangement uses TRBV27 and TRBJ2-1, with 11 bases matching TRBD2. The chain's CDR3 is CASSPTLGSGRGNEQFF. The CDR3 nucleotides are TGTGCCAGCAGTCCCACGTTGGGTAGCGGGAGGGGCAATGAGCAGTTCTTC.